The 25 T cell receptor beta chains listed next were all sequenced from one sample in a study of shared clonotypes between healthy human individuals. Data came from immunoSEQ multiplex PCR; TCRdb stores just in-frame clones and leaves some out. This sample has 2.3 million or so clones, with more than 85% found just once. Sequenced: naive CD4+ T cells from PBMCs. Subset: CD45RA+ positively selected. Receptors originate from a man between 18 and 35 years old in good health. Some clones in this sample may be carry-over from other donors' samples.

V and J are TRBV7-3 and TRBJ2-1, with D tentatively TRBD2 (5 bases). Germline V gene sequence: CDR1 SGHTA, CDR2 FQGTGA. The CDR3 contains 14 residues. The germline V and J ends were trimmed by 3 bases and 10 bases, with 16 bases remaining between them. The DNA for the CDR3 is TGTGCCAGCAGCTTCGGGATTCAGAGTTCGGAGCAGTTCTTC. Translation gives CASSFGIQSSEQFF.

The sample holds one count of this clone. This chain uses TRBV15 with TRBJ2-7, with D perhaps matching TRBD2 (6 bases). CDR1 LNHNV and CDR2 YYDKDF come from the germline V gene (reference sequence). CDR3 length: 16 residues. The V gene lost 3 bases and the J gene lost 5 bases, with 20 bases spanning the gap. The CDR3 here is CATSRLTGVGLDEQYF. CDR3 DNA: TGTGCCACCAGCAGGTTGACGGGAGTCGGGTTGGACGAGCAGTACTTC.

This rearrangement joins TRBV9 to TRBJ2-1, with 12 nucleotides matching TRBD2. CDR3 size: 14 residues. Germline V lookup: CDR1 SGDLS, CDR2 YYNGEE. The J segment lost 6 bases and the V segment lost 3 bases, leaving 1 base of the junction unmatched. CDR3 nucleotides: TGTGCCAGCAGCGCGGGACTAGCGGGCAATGAGCAGTTCTTC. Its protein product is CASSAGLAGNEQFF. Based on the CDR3 plus reference TRBV9 and TRBJ2-1, the full variable domain is DSGVTQTPKHLITATGQRVTLRCSPRSGDLSVYWYQQSLDQGLQFLIQYYNGEERAKGNILERFSAQQFPDLHSELNLSSLELGDSALYFCASSAGLAGNEQFFGPGTRLTVL.

The V gene is TRBV15, the J gene TRBJ1-2; D possibly corresponds to TRBD1 (6 bases). The germline V and J ends were trimmed by 0 bases and 6 bases, with 14 bases remaining between them. In germline, CDR1 is LNHNV, CDR2 YYDKDF (reference sequence). This CDR3 has 15 amino acids. As DNA, the CDR3 is TGTGCCACCAGCAGAGATATCGGGGGGCGGGATGGCTACACCTTC. It encodes CATSRDIGGRDGYTF. The whole variable domain, remainder taken from reference TRBV15 and TRBJ1-2, is DAMVIQNPRYQVTQFGKPVTLSCSQTLNHNVMYWYQQKSSQAPKLLFHYYDKDFNNEADTPDNFQSRRPNTSFCFLDIRSPGLGDTAMYLCATSRDIGGRDGYTFGSGTRLTVV.

V and J are TRBV5-6 and TRBJ1-2; 12 bases agree with TRBD1. J lost 4 bases, V lost 4 bases, and 8 bases had no gene match. CDR1 is SGHDT, CDR2 YYEEEE, per germline. The length of the CDR3 is 16 residues. The DNA for the CDR3 is TGTGCCAGCAGCGCAGGGACAGGGGGCGGCGGCTATGGCTACACCTTC. This sequence encodes CASSAGTGGGGYGYTF. Together with reference TRBV5-6 and TRBJ1-2, the CDR3 gives the full variable domain: DAGVTQSPTHLIKTRGQQVTLRCSPKSGHDTVSWYQQALGQGPQFIFQYYEEEERQRGNFPDRFSGHQFPNYSSELNVNALLLGDSALYLCASSAGTGGGGYGYTFGSGTRLTVV.

This clone was observed once. The chain uses TRBV19 and TRBJ2-1; weak D call: TRBD1 (6 bases). Germline CDR1 LNHDA, CDR2 SQIVND (reference sequence). The ends were cut back, 2 bases at V and 4 bases at J, with 12 bases in the middle. The CDR3 loop spans 15 amino acids. The CDR3 here is CASSIRGQPYNEQFF. As DNA, the CDR3 is TGTGCCAGTAGTATACGAGGACAGCCTTACAATGAGCAGTTCTTC.

The rearrangement uses TRBV6-1 and TRBJ1-5; 7 bases fit TRBD1. The CDR3 is 14 amino acids. V shed 6 bases, J shed 5 bases, and the junction held 7 bases outside the gene matches. Germline CDR1 and CDR2: MNHNS and SASEGT. CDR3 DNA: TGTGCCAGCAGCCAGTCAGGGGGACATCAGCCCCAGCATTTT. It codes for CASSQSGGHQPQHF.

The genes are TRBV28 and TRBJ2-1, with 10 bases lining up with TRBD1. The germline CDR1 and CDR2 sequences are MDHEN and SYDVKM. J lost 12 bases, V lost 8 bases, and 13 bases had no gene match. The CDR3 has 14 residues. DNA for the CDR3: TGTGCCAGCGTTGACAGGGGGCGTACAATGAGGCAGTTCTTC. Translation: CASVDRGRTMRQFF.

The chain couples TRBV6-6 to TRBJ2-7; no firm D call. In germline, CDR1 is MNHNY, CDR2 SVGAGI (reference sequence). This CDR3 region has 13 residues. The DNA of the CDR3 is TGTGCGAGTTGGCGGTTTTTTGATGGTGAGCAGTACTTC. It is translated as CASWRFFDGEQYF.

V is TRBV7-8 and J is TRBJ1-1, with a weak D call TRBD1 (5 bases). Germline CDR1 SGHVS, CDR2 FQNEAQ. Trimming removed 5 bases at V and 6 bases at J, with 13 bases between. The CDR3 spans 13 residues. The DNA of the CDR3 is TGTGCCAGCAGCGAACAGGTTGTGGCTGAAGCTTTCTTT. It translates to CASSEQVVAEAFF.

This sequence joins TRBV6-1 and TRBJ1-1, with 9 bases that match TRBD1. The CDR3 covers 14 residues. Germline CDR1 reads MNHNS; CDR2 reads SASEGT. Trimming removed 5 bases from V and 5 bases from J; junction bases left unmatched: 6. CDR3 DNA: TGTGCCAGCAGTAGTTACAGGGGGCTTACTGAAGCTTTCTTT. It encodes CASSSYRGLTEAFF.

CDR3 in amino acids: CASSLVGGTNSDTQYF. The DNA for the CDR3 is TGCGCCAGCAGCTTGGTTGGGGGGACGAACTCAGATACGCAGTATTTT. The J gene is TRBJ2-3, the V gene TRBV5-1; D is possibly TRBD2 (6 bases). Germline CDR1 and CDR2: SGHRS and YFSETQ. The CDR3 has 16 residues. Trimming removed 0 bases from V and 4 bases from J, with 15 bases in between.

The genes are TRBV2 and TRBJ2-5; 7 positions match TRBD2. Trimming took 6 bases from V and 0 from J; bases not matched to a gene: 16. The germline V gene has CDR1 SNHLY and CDR2 FYNNEI. The CDR3 covers 18 residues. The CDR3 here is CASRGLRGIREDQETQYF. DNA of the CDR3: TGTGCCAGCAGGGGGCTCCGAGGGATCCGGGAGGACCAAGAGACCCAGTACTTC.

A remark on this clone: The same CDR3 can be traced to other DNA sequences in this sample. CDR3 coding DNA: TGTGCCAGCAGTTACGACTGGAGCACAGATACGCAGTATTTT. It specifies CASSYDWSTDTQYF. The rearrangement uses TRBV6-5 and TRBJ2-3; D is uncertain. Germline V gene data show CDR1 as MNHEY and CDR2 as SVGAGI. With 2 bases removed from V and 0 bases from J, the gap between germline ends came to 6 bases. The CDR3 runs 14 residues.

J is TRBJ2-5 and V is TRBV14; TRBD1 might be the D (5 bases). CDR1 is SGHDN, CDR2 FVKESK, per germline. V was clipped by 0 bases and J by 5 bases, with 10 bases between them. This CDR3 is 14 amino acids long. The CDR3 is CASSQDLWGETQYF. In nucleotides, the CDR3 is TGTGCCAGCAGCCAAGATTTGTGGGGCGAGACCCAGTACTTC.

This chain connects TRBV9 to TRBJ2-3; TRBD1 agrees at 7 bases. Germline values: CDR1 SGDLS, CDR2 YYNGEE. The CDR3 runs 16 residues. After removal of 5 bases from V and 8 bases from J, the junction contained 17 bases not matched to a gene. The chain's CDR3 is CASSAKGQILHGTQYF. The CDR3 region has the DNA TGTGCCAGCAGTGCCAAGGGACAGATTCTTCACGGTACGCAGTATTTT.

This chain connects TRBV5-1 to TRBJ2-5; 7 bases line up with TRBD2. Trimming at V came to 0 bases and at J to 7 bases, leaving 9 bases not matched to a gene. CDR1 and CDR2 from the germline V gene are SGHRS and YFSETQ. This CDR3 has 15 residues. DNA of the CDR3: TGCGCCAGCAGCTTGGTTGTTGCGGGAGACACGACCCAGTACTTC. As protein: CASSLVVAGDTTQYF. Full variable domain (remainder filled in from reference TRBV5-1 and TRBJ2-5): KAGVTQTPRYLIKTRGQQVTLSCSPISGHRSVSWYQQTPGQGLQFLFEYFSETQRNKGNFPGRFSGRQFSNSRSEMNVSTLELGDSALYLCASSLVVAGDTTQYFGPGTRLLVL.

The chain links TRBV28 to TRBJ1-1; D unresolved. V gave up 7 bases and J gave up 7 bases, with 22 bases separating them. This CDR3 has 15 amino acids. Germline CDR1 MDHEN, CDR2 SYDVKM. DNA of the CDR3: TGTGCCAGCAAGTTTCACCGCCCCCCAGCTGATGAAGCTTTCTTT. Protein: CASKFHRPPADEAFF.

The table lists this clone with a count of one. J is TRBJ2-1 and V is TRBV10-3, with 9 bases matching TRBD2. CDR1 and CDR2 from the germline V gene are ENHRY and SYGVKD. This CDR3 contains 18 residues. Trimming removed 2 bases from V and 0 bases from J; junction bases left unmatched: 8. The CDR3 DNA is TGTGCCATCAGTGAGCCTAAACTAGCGGGCAGCTCCTACAATGAGCAGTTCTTC. It yields the protein CAISEPKLAGSSYNEQFF.

CDR3 sequence: CATRGTVNTGELFF. CDR3 DNA sequence: TGTGCCACACGGGGGACAGTGAACACCGGGGAGCTGTTTTTT. The chain links TRBV7-3 to TRBJ2-2; possible D gene TRBD1, 7 bases. V was cut by 10 bases and J by 1 base, with 13 bases left in between. This CDR3 has 14 residues. The germline V gene encodes CDR1 SGHTA and CDR2 FQGTGA. Based on the CDR3 plus reference TRBV7-3 and TRBJ2-2, the full variable domain is GAGVSQTPSNKVTEKGKYVELRCDPISGHTALYWYRQSLGQGPEFLIYFQGTGAADDSGLPNDRFFAVRPEGSVSTLKIQRTERGDSAVYLCATRGTVNTGELFFGEGSRLTVL.

The chain links TRBV28 to TRBJ1-6; weak D call: TRBD1 (6 bases). The germline CDR1 and CDR2 sequences are MDHEN and SYDVKM. V lost 6 bases and J 6 bases, leaving 12 bases between the germline ends. The length of the CDR3 is 14 residues. CDR3 DNA sequence: TGTGCCAGCAGCCAACAGGGTTTTAATTCACCCCTCCACTTT. This codes for CASSQQGFNSPLHF.

The rearrangement joins TRBV5-1 to TRBJ2-1; D unclear. Looked up from germline, CDR1 is SGHRS and CDR2 is YFSETQ. CDR3 size: 15 residues. Trimming took off 5 bases at V and 0 bases at J, with 12 bases between the two ends. The CDR3 is CASRLLSSSYNEQFF. Here the CDR3 DNA reads TGCGCCAGCAGACTGTTGTCGAGCTCCTACAATGAGCAGTTCTTC.

The V and J genes are TRBV5-1 and TRBJ2-2, with D possibly matching TRBD2 (6 bases). This CDR3 spans 17 amino acids. Trimming stripped 4 bases from V and 3 bases from J, with 19 bases between. CDR1 SGHRS and CDR2 YFSETQ come from the germline V gene. CDR3 in DNA: TGCGCCAGCAGCCTGGGCGGGCTGTGGGGGGACACCGGGGAGCTGTTTTTT. This encodes CASSLGGLWGDTGELFF.

This sequence joins TRBV6-1 and TRBJ1-2, with unresolved D. V lost 1 base and J lost 4, with 13 bases in between. There are 15 residues in the CDR3. In germline, CDR1 is MNHNS, CDR2 SASEGT. Written as DNA, the CDR3 is TGTGCCAGCAGTGAAGGGCAGGCCCGGACCTATGGCTACACCTTC. It codes for CASSEGQARTYGYTF.

V and J are TRBV7-9 and TRBJ2-1, with no clear D. The CDR3 runs to 12 residues. Germline V lookup: CDR1 SEHNR, CDR2 FQNEAQ (reference sequence). V was cut by 1 base and J by 10 bases, with 8 bases left in between. The CDR3 reads CASSLVVREQFF. The DNA for the CDR3 is TGTGCCAGCAGCTTAGTTGTTCGGGAGCAGTTCTTC.